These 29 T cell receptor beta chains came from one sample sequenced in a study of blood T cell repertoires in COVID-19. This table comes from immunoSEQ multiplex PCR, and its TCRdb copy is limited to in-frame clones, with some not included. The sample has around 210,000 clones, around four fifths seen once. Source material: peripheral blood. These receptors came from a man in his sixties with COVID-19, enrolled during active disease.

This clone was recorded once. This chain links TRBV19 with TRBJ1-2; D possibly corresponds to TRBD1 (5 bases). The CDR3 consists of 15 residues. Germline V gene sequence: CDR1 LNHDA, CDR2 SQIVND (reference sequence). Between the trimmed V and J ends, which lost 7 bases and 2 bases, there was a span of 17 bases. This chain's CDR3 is CASKSTAAQNYGYTF. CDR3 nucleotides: TGTGCCAGTAAATCGACAGCCGCTCAAAACTATGGCTACACCTTC.

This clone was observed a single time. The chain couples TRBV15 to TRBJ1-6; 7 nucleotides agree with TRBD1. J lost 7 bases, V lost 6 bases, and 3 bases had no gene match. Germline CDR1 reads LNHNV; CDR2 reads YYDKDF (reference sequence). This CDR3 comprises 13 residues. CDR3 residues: CATSDRVNSPLHF. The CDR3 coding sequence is TGTGCCACCAGTGACAGGGTGAATTCACCCCTCCACTTT.

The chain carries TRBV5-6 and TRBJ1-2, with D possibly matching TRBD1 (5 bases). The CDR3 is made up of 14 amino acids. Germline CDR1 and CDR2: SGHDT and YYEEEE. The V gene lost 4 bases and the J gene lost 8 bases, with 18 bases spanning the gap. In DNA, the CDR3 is TGTGCCAGCAGCCCGACAGTGTACGGTATGGGCTACACCTTC. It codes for CASSPTVYGMGYTF.

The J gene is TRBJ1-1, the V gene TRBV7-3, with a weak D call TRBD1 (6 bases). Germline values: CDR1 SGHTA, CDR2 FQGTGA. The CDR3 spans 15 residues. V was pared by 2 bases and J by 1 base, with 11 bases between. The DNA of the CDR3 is TGTGCCAGCAGCTTACGGACAGTCGGGAACACTGAAGCTTTCTTT. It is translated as CASSLRTVGNTEAFF.

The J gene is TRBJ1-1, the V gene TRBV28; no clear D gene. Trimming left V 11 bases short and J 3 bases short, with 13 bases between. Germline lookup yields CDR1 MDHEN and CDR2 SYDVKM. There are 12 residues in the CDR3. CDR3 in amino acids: CACLGGHTEAFF. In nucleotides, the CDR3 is TGTGCCTGCCTGGGAGGTCACACTGAAGCTTTCTTT.

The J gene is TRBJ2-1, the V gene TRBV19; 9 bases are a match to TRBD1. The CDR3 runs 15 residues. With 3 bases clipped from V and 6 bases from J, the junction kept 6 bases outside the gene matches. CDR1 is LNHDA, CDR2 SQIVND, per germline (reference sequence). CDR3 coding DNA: TGTGCCAGTAGTATCCGGACAGGGGTGCGCAATGAGCAGTTCTTC. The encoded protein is CASSIRTGVRNEQFF. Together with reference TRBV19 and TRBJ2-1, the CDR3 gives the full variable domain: DGGITQSPKYLFRKEGQNVTLSCEQNLNHDAMYWYRQDPGQGLRLIYYSQIVNDFQKGDIAEGYSVSREKKESFPLTVTSAQKNPTAFYLCASSIRTGVRNEQFFGPGTRLTVL.

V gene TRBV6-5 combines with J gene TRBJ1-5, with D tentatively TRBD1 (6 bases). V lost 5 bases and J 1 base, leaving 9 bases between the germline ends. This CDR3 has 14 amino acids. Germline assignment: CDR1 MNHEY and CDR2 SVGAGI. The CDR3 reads CASSTGLSNQPQHF. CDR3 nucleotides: TGTGCCAGCAGTACAGGGTTAAGCAATCAGCCCCAGCATTTT.

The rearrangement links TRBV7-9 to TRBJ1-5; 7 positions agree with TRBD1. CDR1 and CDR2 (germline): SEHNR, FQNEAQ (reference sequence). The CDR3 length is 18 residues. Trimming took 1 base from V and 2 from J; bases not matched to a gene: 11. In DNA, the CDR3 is TGTGCCAGCAGCTTAGACAGGGGTGGGGGTCTAGGCAATCAGCCCCAGCATTTT. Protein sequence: CASSLDRGGGLGNQPQHF.

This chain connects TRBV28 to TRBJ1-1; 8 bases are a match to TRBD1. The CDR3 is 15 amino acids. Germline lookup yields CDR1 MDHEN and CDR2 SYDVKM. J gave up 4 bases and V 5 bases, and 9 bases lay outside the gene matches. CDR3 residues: CASSRPTGAGTEAFF. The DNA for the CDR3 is TGTGCCAGCAGTCGCCCGACAGGGGCGGGCACTGAAGCTTTCTTT. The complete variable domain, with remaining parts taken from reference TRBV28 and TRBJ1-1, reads DVKVTQSSRYLVKRTGEKVFLECVQDMDHENMFWYRQDPGLGLRLIYFSYDVKMKEKGDIPEGYSVSREKKERFSLILESASTNQTSMYLCASSRPTGAGTEAFFGQGTRLTVV.

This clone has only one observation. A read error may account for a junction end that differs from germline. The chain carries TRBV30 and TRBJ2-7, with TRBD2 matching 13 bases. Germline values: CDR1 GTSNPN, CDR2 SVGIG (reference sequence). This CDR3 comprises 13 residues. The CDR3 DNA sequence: TGTGCCTGGAGTAGCGGGACTAGCGGGACTTGTAGCTTC. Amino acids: CAWSSGTSGTCSF.

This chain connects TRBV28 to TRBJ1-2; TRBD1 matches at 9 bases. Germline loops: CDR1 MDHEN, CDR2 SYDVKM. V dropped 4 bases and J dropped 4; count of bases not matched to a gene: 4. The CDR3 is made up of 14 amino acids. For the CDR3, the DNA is TGTGCCAGCAGTTCGGGACAGGGACTCTATGGCTACACCTTC. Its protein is CASSSGQGLYGYTF.

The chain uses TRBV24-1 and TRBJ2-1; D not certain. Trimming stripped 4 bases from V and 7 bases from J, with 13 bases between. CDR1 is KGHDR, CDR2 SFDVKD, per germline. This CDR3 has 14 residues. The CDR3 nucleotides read TGTGCCACCAGTGAGAGGCCAATGCAGAATGAGCAGTTCTTC. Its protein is CATSERPMQNEQFF.

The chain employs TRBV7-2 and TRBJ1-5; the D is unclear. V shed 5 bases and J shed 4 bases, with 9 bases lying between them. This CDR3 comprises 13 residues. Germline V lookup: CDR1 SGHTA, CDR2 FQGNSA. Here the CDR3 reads CASSTTVNQPQHF. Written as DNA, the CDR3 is TGTGCCAGCAGCACCACTGTTAATCAGCCCCAGCATTTT.

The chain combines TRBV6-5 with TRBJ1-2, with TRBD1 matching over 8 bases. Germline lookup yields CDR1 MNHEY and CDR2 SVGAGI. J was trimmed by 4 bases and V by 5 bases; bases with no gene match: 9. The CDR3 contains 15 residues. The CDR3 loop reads CASSQDRDPPYGYTF. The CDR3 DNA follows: TGTGCCAGCAGTCAGGACAGGGACCCACCCTATGGCTACACCTTC.

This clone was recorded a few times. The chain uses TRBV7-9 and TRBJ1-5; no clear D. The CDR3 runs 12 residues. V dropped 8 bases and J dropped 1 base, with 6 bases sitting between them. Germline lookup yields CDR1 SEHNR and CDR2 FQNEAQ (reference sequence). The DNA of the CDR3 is TGTGCCAGCCTAGACAGCAATCAGCCCCAGCATTTT. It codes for CASLDSNQPQHF.

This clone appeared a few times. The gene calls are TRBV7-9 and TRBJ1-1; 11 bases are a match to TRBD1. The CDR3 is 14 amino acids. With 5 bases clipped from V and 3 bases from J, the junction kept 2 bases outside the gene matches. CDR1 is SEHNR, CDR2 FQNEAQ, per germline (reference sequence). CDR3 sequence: CASSQGQGDTEAFF. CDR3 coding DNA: TGTGCCAGCAGCCAGGGACAGGGGGACACTGAAGCTTTCTTT.

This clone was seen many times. CDR3 sequence reads: CASSHNPGTGASYGYTF. In DNA, the CDR3 is TGTGCCAGCAGCCACAATCCCGGGACAGGGGCTTCCTATGGCTACACCTTC. The chain uses TRBV3-1 (or the pseudogene TRBV3-2) and TRBJ1-2, with 10 positions matching TRBD1. CDR3 length: 17 residues. In germline, CDR1 is LGHDT, CDR2 YNNKEL (reference sequence). After removal of 3 bases from V and 4 bases from J, the junction contained 11 bases not matched to a gene.

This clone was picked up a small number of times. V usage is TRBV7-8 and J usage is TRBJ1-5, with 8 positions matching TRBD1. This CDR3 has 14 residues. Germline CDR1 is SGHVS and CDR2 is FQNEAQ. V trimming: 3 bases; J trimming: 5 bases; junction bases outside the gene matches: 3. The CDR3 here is CASSLDRVYQPQHF. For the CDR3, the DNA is TGTGCCAGCAGCTTGGACAGGGTTTATCAGCCCCAGCATTTT.

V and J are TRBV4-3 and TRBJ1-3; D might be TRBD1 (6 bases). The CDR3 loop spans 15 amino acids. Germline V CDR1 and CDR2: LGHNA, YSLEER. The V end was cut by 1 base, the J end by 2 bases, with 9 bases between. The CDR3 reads CASSQGSGAGNTIYF. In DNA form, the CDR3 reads TGCGCCAGCAGCCAAGGGTCAGGGGCTGGAAACACCATATATTTT.

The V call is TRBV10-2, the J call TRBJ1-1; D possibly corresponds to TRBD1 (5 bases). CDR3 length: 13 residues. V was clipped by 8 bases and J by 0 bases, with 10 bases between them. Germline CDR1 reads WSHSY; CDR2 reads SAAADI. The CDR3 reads CASLTELNTEAFF. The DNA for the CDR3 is TGCGCCAGCTTGACAGAACTGAACACTGAAGCTTTCTTT.

As DNA, the CDR3 is TGTGCCAGCAGTTTCCTAGCGGGAGCCAATGAGCAGTTCTTC. Translating it yields CASSFLAGANEQFF. The V gene is TRBV27, the J gene TRBJ2-1, with 10 positions matching TRBD2. V was clipped by 3 bases and J by 6 bases; unmatched bases: 2. The CDR3 sequence is 14 residues long. Germline V gene data show CDR1 as MNHEY and CDR2 as SMNVEV (reference sequence).

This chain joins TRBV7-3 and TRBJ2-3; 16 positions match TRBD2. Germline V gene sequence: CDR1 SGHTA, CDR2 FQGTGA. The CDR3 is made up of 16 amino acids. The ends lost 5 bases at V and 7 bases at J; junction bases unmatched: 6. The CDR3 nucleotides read TGTGCCAGCAGCCCCGGGACTAGCGGGAGGGTACATACGCAGTATTTT. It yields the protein CASSPGTSGRVHTQYF.

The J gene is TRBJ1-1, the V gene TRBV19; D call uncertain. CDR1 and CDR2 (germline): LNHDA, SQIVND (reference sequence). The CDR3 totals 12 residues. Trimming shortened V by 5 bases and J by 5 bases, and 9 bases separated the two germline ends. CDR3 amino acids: CASSFTGTEAFF. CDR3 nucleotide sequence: TGTGCCAGTAGTTTCACGGGGACTGAAGCTTTCTTT.

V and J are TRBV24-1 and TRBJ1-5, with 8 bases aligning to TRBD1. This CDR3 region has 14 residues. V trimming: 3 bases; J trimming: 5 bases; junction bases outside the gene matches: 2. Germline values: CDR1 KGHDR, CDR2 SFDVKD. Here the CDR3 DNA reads TGTGCCACCAGTGATCGGACAGGGCATCAGCCCCAGCATTTT. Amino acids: CATSDRTGHQPQHF.

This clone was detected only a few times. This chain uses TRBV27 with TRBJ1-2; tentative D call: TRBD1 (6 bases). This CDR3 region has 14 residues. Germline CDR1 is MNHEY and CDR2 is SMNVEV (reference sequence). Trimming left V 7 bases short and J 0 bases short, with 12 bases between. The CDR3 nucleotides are TGTGCCAGCAAGTTCAGGGGCGCTAACTATGGCTACACCTTC. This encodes CASKFRGANYGYTF.

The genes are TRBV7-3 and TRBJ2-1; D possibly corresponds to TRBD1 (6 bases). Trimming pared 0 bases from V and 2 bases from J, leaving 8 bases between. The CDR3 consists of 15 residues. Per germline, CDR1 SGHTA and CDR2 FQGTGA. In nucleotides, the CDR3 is TGTGCCAGCAGCTTAACAGGGGGACCCTACAATGAGCAGTTCTTC. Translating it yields CASSLTGGPYNEQFF.

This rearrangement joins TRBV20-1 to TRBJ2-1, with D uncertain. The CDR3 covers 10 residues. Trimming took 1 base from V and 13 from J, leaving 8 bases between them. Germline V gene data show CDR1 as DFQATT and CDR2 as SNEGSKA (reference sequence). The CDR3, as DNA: TGCAGTGCTAGAGTAGCCAGACAGTTCTTC. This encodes CSARVARQFF.

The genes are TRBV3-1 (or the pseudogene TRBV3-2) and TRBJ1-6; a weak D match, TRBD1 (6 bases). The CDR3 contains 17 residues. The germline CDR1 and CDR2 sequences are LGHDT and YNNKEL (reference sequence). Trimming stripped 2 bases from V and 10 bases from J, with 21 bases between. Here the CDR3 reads CASSQRQGIGSTSPLHF. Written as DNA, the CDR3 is TGTGCCAGCAGCCAAAGGCAGGGGATAGGGTCAACCTCACCCCTCCACTTT.

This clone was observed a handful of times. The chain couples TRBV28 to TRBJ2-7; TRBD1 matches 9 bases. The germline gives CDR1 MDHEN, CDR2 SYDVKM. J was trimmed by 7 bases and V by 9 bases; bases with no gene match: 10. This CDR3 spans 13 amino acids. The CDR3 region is CASTGTGPGEQYF. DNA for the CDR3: TGTGCCAGTACCGGGACAGGGCCGGGGGAGCAGTACTTC.